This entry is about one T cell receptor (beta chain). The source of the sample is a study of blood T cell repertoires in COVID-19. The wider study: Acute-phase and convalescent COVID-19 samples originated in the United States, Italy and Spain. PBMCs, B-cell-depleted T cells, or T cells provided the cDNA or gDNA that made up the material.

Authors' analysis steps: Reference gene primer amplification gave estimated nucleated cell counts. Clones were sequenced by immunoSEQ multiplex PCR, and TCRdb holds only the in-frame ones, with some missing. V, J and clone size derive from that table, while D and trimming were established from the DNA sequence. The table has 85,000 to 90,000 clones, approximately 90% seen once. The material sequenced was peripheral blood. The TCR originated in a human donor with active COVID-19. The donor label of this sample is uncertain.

The CDR3 DNA reads TGTGCCAGCAGCTTGTTCCAGTACCAAGAGACCCAGTACTTC. This encodes CASSLFQYQETQYF. This chain uses TRBV7-9 with TRBJ2-5, with D unclear. The CDR3 extends over 14 amino acids. CDR1 SEHNR and CDR2 FQNEAQ come from the germline V gene (reference sequence). Deletions cut 3 bases from V and 0 bases from J, with 8 bases between.